This TCR beta chain was sequenced for a study of blood T cell repertoires in COVID-19. The wider study: Acute and convalescent COVID-19 samples came from the United States, Italy and Spain. T cells, B-cell-depleted T cells, or PBMCs supplied cDNA or gDNA.

This clone was found once. Sequenced by immunoSEQ multiplex PCR; TCRdb stores in-frame clones only, minus some. This sample has about 270,000 clones, with 82% found just once. CDR1 LGHNT and CDR2 FRNRAP come from the germline V gene. Trimming removed 2 bases from V and 3 bases from J; junction bases left unmatched: 4. This CDR3 is built from 15 residues. The sample taken for sequencing was peripheral blood. J is TRBJ2-5 and V is TRBV12-5; 9 bases fit TRBD1. This TCR came from a young woman with acute or convalescent COVID-19. The CDR3 loop is CASGLSTGGEETQYF. The CDR3 region has the DNA TGTGCTAGTGGTTTGTCGACAGGGGGGGAAGAGACCCAGTACTTC.